Below are 2 T cell receptor beta chains sequenced from a single sample in a study of OX40 agonist ivuxolimab in advanced cancers. Libraries were made using the immunoSEQ multiplex PCR assay. TCRdb limited this immuneACCESS table to in-frame rearrangements with V and J called. A share of clones is missing; checked studies link under half to unresolved V genes, and the rest is unexplained. Counted in this sample were 80,000 to 100,000 clones; 87% of them appeared once. In total, the top ten clones hold approximately 0.54% of the sample. The source was CD4+ or CD8+ T cells sorted from blood, collected in a trial of the OX40 agonist ivuxolimab. The receptors were gathered from an adult with an advanced solid tumor such as melanoma, head and neck, liver or kidney cancer.

The chain recombines TRBV5-1 with TRBJ2-2; D is perhaps TRBD1 or TRBD2 (5 bases each). Germline assignment: CDR1 SGHRS and CDR2 YFSETQ. This CDR3 is built from 15 residues. V was clipped by 3 bases and J by 4 bases, with 13 bases between them. CDR3 sequence: CASSWETAPTGELFF. CDR3 DNA sequence: TGCGCCAGCAGCTGGGAGACAGCCCCCACCGGGGAGCTGTTTTTT.

The J gene is TRBJ1-1, the V gene TRBV7-9; D is ambiguous. Germline V lookup: CDR1 SEHNR, CDR2 FQNEAQ (reference sequence). V was clipped by 3 bases and J by 0 bases, with 14 bases between them. The CDR3 has 16 residues. The CDR3 loop reads CASSFRDGLMNTEAFF. In DNA, the CDR3 is TGTGCCAGCAGCTTCCGCGACGGCCTCATGAACACTGAAGCTTTCTTT.